A selection of T cell receptor beta chains follows, all from one sample in a study of naive and memory T cell subsets. TCRdb analysed the UMI-ligation and nested PCR reads with MiXCR anew, one entry per CDR3 protein. The sample lists some 31,000 distinct CDR3 sequences; approximately 18% were seen once. Sequenced input: effector memory CD4+ T cells from blood. Receptor source: a human donor in good health. Each CDR3 is given with its conserved first and last residue. Fields, in order: J gene, V gene, D gene, CDR3 protein. D genes are given only for firm matches.

>TRBJ1-3|TRBV12-3/TRBV12-4|.
CASSSTAKYSGNTIYF
>TRBJ2-1|TRBV29-1|TRBD1
CSVTGTGSYNEQFF
>TRBJ2-1|TRBV7-8|.
CASAGGPGGSNEQFF
>TRBJ1-1|TRBV20-1|.
CSASGFGVWSGTEAFF
>TRBJ2-1|TRBV30|TRBD2
CAWSDRRLPGGQFF
>TRBJ2-3|TRBV7-2|TRBD2
CASSTYSGGGTDTQYF
>TRBJ1-6|TRBV27|.
CASSLPRGSVGRSPLHF
>TRBJ1-6|TRBV2|.
CASSEEVRSPLHF
>TRBJ2-1|TRBV28|TRBD2
CASSLHQRGYNEQFF
>TRBJ1-5|TRBV28|.
CASSPSMRGITPQHF
>TRBJ2-5|TRBV27|TRBD1
CASSLSRQGLQETQYF
>TRBJ1-4|TRBV28|TRBD1
CASSLDRVANEKLFF
>TRBJ2-4|TRBV28|TRBD1
CASSSQIRGLNIQYF
>TRBJ2-3|TRBV24-1|.
CATTGGTSKDTQYF
>TRBJ1-2|TRBV29-1|.
CSVWGGEYGYTF
>TRBJ2-5|TRBV20-1|TRBD2
CSANDGTSGRRQETQYF
>TRBJ2-1|TRBV6-5|.
CASSQVRGYNEQFF
>TRBJ2-3|TRBV19|TRBD2
CASREIAGGTDTQYF
>TRBJ2-7|TRBV19|TRBD1
CASSLRTGDEQYF
>TRBJ2-3|TRBV28|TRBD2
CASTTPLASGASTDTQYF
>TRBJ2-6|TRBV6-6|TRBD1
CASSSGTGGAGKVTAGANVLTF
>TRBJ2-7|TRBV20-1|.
CSALRGLHEQYF
>TRBJ2-7|TRBV7-2|TRBD2
CASSPEMAGVSYEQYF